The 23 T cell receptor beta chains listed next were all sequenced from one sample in a study of blood T cells in healthy people across ages. A second 7 to 11 cycle PCR used barcoded and J-beta primers. One entry per CDR3 protein results from TCRdb running MiXCR on the 5' RACE reads. The profile covers about 2 million distinct CDR3 sequences, with about 50% appearing a single time and roughly 2% taken by the ten largest. The specimen was blood. The receptors shown here come from a middle-aged woman in good health.

The J gene is TRBJ1-5, the V gene TRBV2, with D unclear. The CDR3 is made up of 14 amino acids. Germline CDR1 is SNHLY and CDR2 is FYNNEI. Trimming shortened V by 1 base and J by 4 bases, and 8 bases separated the two germline ends. For the CDR3, the DNA is TGTGCCAGCAGTGAAGACAGAGTTAATCAGCCCCAGCATTTT. This encodes CASSEDRVNQPQHF.

The genes are TRBV15 and TRBJ2-7; D call uncertain. This CDR3 has 13 residues. V gave up 0 bases and J gave up 6 bases, with 9 bases separating them. Germline-derived CDR1 and CDR2 are LNHNV and YYDKDF (reference sequence). The CDR3 region has the DNA TGTGCCACCAGCAGAGAGGGTCGGTTCGAGCAGTACTTC. As protein: CATSREGRFEQYF.

V usage is TRBV6-2 or TRBV6-3 and J usage is TRBJ2-5; no definite D call. The CDR3 loop spans 14 amino acids. Germline lookup yields CDR1 MNHEY and CDR2 SVGEGT. V was shortened by 6 bases and J by 0 bases, with 11 bases between the two germline ends. The CDR3: CASRLQMYQETQYF. The CDR3 DNA reads as TGTGCCAGCAGATTACAAATGTACCAAGAGACCCAGTACTTC.

On this clonotype: It may be a read error: a sequence one base away is much more abundant. The rearrangement links TRBV20-1 to TRBJ2-4; 15 nucleotides agree with TRBD2. Germline assignment: CDR1 DFQATT and CDR2 SNEGSKA (reference sequence). CDR3 length: 15 amino acids. The CDR3 DNA reads as TGCAGTGTCGGGACTAGCGGGGGGCTCAAAGAGACCCAGCACTTC. This translates into CSVGTSGGLKETQHF.

The chain combines TRBV28 with TRBJ1-5; the match to TRBD1 covers 10 bases. This CDR3 spans 16 amino acids. The germline V gene has CDR1 MDHEN and CDR2 SYDVKM. After removal of 3 bases from V and 5 bases from J, the junction contained 7 bases not matched to a gene. The CDR3 nucleotides read TGTGCCAGCAGTTTGACAGGGGGCCTCATGTATCAGCCCCAGCATTTT. It encodes CASSLTGGLMYQPQHF. The complete variable domain, with remaining parts taken from reference TRBV28 and TRBJ1-5, reads DVKVTQSSRYLVKRTGEKVFLECVQDMDHENMFWYRQDPGLGLRLIYFSYDVKMKEKGDIPEGYSVSREKKERFSLILESASTNQTSMYLCASSLTGGLMYQPQHFGDGTRLSIL.

This clonotype was observed a few times. The V call is TRBV7-2, the J call TRBJ2-5, with D maybe TRBD1 (6 bases). There are 11 residues in the CDR3. V was pared by 3 bases and J by 12 bases, with 11 bases between. CDR1 SGHTA and CDR2 FQGNSA come from the germline V gene. The CDR3 sequence is CASSFSDRKYF. For the CDR3, the DNA is TGTGCCAGCAGCTTCAGCGACAGGAAGTACTTC.

The chain couples TRBV7-9 to TRBJ1-2; D ambiguous. This CDR3 is 16 amino acids long. Germline CDR1 SEHNR, CDR2 FQNEAQ (reference sequence). Trimming shortened V by 1 base and J by 2 bases, and 14 bases separated the two germline ends. The CDR3 protein is CASSLVERQLNYGYTF. In DNA, the CDR3 is TGTGCCAGCAGCTTAGTAGAACGGCAGCTGAACTATGGCTACACCTTC.

This clonotype was seen more than once but under ten times. The rearrangement links TRBV21-1 to TRBJ2-7; TRBD1, the D gene given by the table, was not confirmed from the DNA. TRBV21-1 is annotated as a pseudogene. This CDR3 is 12 amino acids long. The CDR3 loop is CATRDRTYEQYF. Here the CDR3 DNA reads TGTGCCACCCGGGACAGAACCTACGAGCAGTACTTC.

The gene calls are TRBV7-2 and TRBJ2-7; 11 positions match TRBD1. CDR3 length: 16 amino acids. With V trimmed by 5 bases and J by 0 bases, 6 bases remained unmatched. Germline V gene sequence: CDR1 SGHTA, CDR2 FQGNSA. CDR3: CASSEAGTGGSYEQYF. The CDR3 DNA sequence: TGTGCCAGCAGCGAGGCCGGGACAGGGGGCTCCTACGAGCAGTACTTC. The full variable domain, with the rest looked up from reference TRBV7-2 and TRBJ2-7, is GAGVSQSPSNKVTEKGKDVELRCDPISGHTALYWYRQSLGQGLEFLIYFQGNSAPDKSGLPSDRFSAERTGGSVSTLTIQRTQQEDSAVYLCASSEAGTGGSYEQYFGPGTRLTVT.

This clonotype has just one count. The chain recombines TRBV28 with TRBJ2-7, with D tentatively TRBD1 (6 bases). Germline assignment: CDR1 MDHEN and CDR2 SYDVKM. V lost 6 bases and J lost 0, with 18 bases in between. This CDR3 comprises 16 residues. In DNA form, the CDR3 reads TGTGCCAGCAGCGCCCTCGGACAGACCATCTCCTACGAGCAGTACTTC. It codes for CASSALGQTISYEQYF.

This chain joins TRBV5-1 and TRBJ2-3; a possible D gene is TRBD2 (6 bases). Trimming cost V 2 bases and J 6 bases, with 13 bases left between them. The CDR3 is made up of 14 amino acids. Germline-derived CDR1 and CDR2 are SGHRS and YFSETQ. The CDR3 is CASSFFLASDTQYF. The CDR3 DNA reads as TGCGCCAGCAGCTTTTTCCTAGCGTCGGATACGCAGTATTTT.

A remark on this clonotype: At one of its ends the junction is not consistent with the germline gene, which may arise from a read error. The V call is TRBV13, the J call TRBJ2-3; D is ambiguous. The CDR3 extends over 18 amino acids. Germline CDR1 PRHDT, CDR2 FYEKMQ (reference sequence). As DNA, the CDR3 is TGCGCCAGCAGCTCAGCTGTAGAGAGTCCTCGTGGGTCAGATACGCAGTATTTT. Protein sequence: CASSSAVESPRGSDTQYF.

The chain recombines TRBV4-1 with TRBJ1-1; D possibly corresponds to TRBD1 (6 bases). The germline V gene has CDR1 MGHRA and CDR2 YSYEKL. The CDR3 extends over 12 amino acids. V lost 5 bases to trimming and J lost 10 bases, with 14 bases between them. The CDR3 is CASSFGTGLAFF. The CDR3 DNA reads as TGCGCCAGCAGCTTCGGAACAGGGTTAGCTTTCTTT.

CDR3 bases: TGTGCCAGCAGTGCGGACAGGGGGTTTGGGGAGACCCAGTACTTC. Translating it yields CASSADRGFGETQYF. The V call is TRBV6-2 or TRBV6-3, the J call TRBJ2-5, with 10 bases identical to TRBD1. V shed 5 bases, J shed 5 bases, and the junction held 8 bases outside the gene matches. The V gene's germline CDR1 is MNHEY and CDR2 SVGEGT. The CDR3 contains 15 residues.

This clonotype has at least ten counts. V is TRBV24-1 and J is TRBJ2-1; no clear D gene. The CDR3 is 11 amino acids. The V end lost 5 bases, the J end lost 6 bases, and 4 bases lay between the germline ends. CDR1 and CDR2 (germline): KGHDR, SFDVKD. Written as DNA, the CDR3 is TGTGCCACCAGTGGACGCAATGAGCAGTTCTTC. It translates to CATSGRNEQFF.

This chain links TRBV9 with TRBJ2-5; TRBD1 aligns across 8 bases. Germline values: CDR1 SGDLS, CDR2 YYNGEE. The CDR3 covers 18 residues. With V trimmed by 0 bases and J by 2 bases, 12 bases remained unmatched. CDR3 sequence reads: CASSVALHGQGGQETQYF. DNA for the CDR3: TGTGCCAGCAGCGTAGCTCTTCACGGACAGGGCGGACAAGAGACCCAGTACTTC.

The chain combines TRBV3-1 with TRBJ2-7; D remains unclear. Germline CDR1 and CDR2: LGHDT and YNNKEL (reference sequence). V shed 0 bases and J shed 7 bases, with 22 bases lying between them. The CDR3 sequence is 17 residues long. CDR3 protein: CASSQDDPRVTYNEQYF. The CDR3, as DNA: TGTGCCAGCAGCCAAGATGACCCTCGGGTGACGTACAATGAGCAGTACTTC.

V and J are TRBV11-2 and TRBJ1-2; maybe TRBD1 (5 bases). This CDR3 has 13 amino acids. Germline CDR1 reads SGHAT; CDR2 reads FQNNGV. This chain's CDR3 is CATLRGPHRGYTF. CDR3 DNA: TGTGCGACTTTACGGGGACCTCACCGGGGCTACACCTTC.

The chain joins TRBV29-1 to TRBJ2-3; D perhaps matches TRBD2 (6 bases). Germline CDR1 reads SQVTM; CDR2 reads ANQGSEA. V gave up 4 bases and J gave up 4 bases, with 9 bases separating them. The CDR3 runs to 12 residues. This CDR3 is CSVVQRADTQYF. The CDR3 DNA is TGCAGCGTTGTACAGCGGGCAGATACGCAGTATTTT.

J is TRBJ1-6 and V is TRBV12-3 or TRBV12-4; 9 bases map to TRBD1. The CDR3 covers 15 residues. The ends lost 0 bases at V and 10 bases at J; junction bases unmatched: 4. In nucleotides, the CDR3 is TGTGCCAGCAGTTTAGCGCCAGGGACAGGGTCACCCCTCCACTTT. Its translation is CASSLAPGTGSPLHF.

The V call is TRBV10-3, the J call TRBJ1-5; no clear D gene. V lost 6 bases and J lost 0, with 6 bases in between. CDR1 is ENHRY, CDR2 SYGVKD, per germline. This CDR3 has 13 amino acids. The DNA of the CDR3 is TGTGCCATCAGAGGGTTTAGCAATCAGCCCCAGCATTTT. As protein: CAIRGFSNQPQHF.

This clonotype has only a few counts. The V call is TRBV5-6, the J call TRBJ2-7; 8 bases are a match to TRBD2. Germline-derived CDR1 and CDR2 are SGHDT and YYEEEE. V shed 4 bases, J shed 3 bases, and the junction held 9 bases outside the gene matches. The CDR3 has 15 residues. CDR3 region: CASSPPPGGDYEQYF. CDR3 DNA sequence: TGTGCCAGCAGCCCCCCACCGGGAGGGGACTACGAGCAGTACTTC. The whole variable domain, filled in from reference TRBV5-6 and TRBJ2-7, reads DAGVTQSPTHLIKTRGQQVTLRCSPKSGHDTVSWYQQALGQGPQFIFQYYEEEERQRGNFPDRFSGHQFPNYSSELNVNALLLGDSALYLCASSPPPGGDYEQYFGPGTRLTVT.

The V call is TRBV4-3, the J call TRBJ2-1, with 7 bases lining up with TRBD2. The ends lost 7 bases at V and 4 bases at J; junction bases unmatched: 4. The length of the CDR3 is 13 residues. Germline CDR1 reads LGHNA; CDR2 reads YSLEER. CDR3 region: CASMERGYNEQFF. DNA of the CDR3: TGCGCCAGCATGGAGCGGGGTTACAATGAGCAGTTCTTC.